This T cell receptor (beta chain) was recovered during a study of T cells in Graves' hyperthyroidism and ophthalmopathy. RNA transcripts yielded amplified TCR beta CDR3 regions. A first-round RT-PCR of the TCR CDR3 used the HTBI primer set. TCRdb redid the calling of the multiplex PCR reads with MiXCR, one entry per CDR3 protein. Of approximately 600,000 distinct CDR3 sequences in the sample, around 20% are singletons; the top ten hold 30% to 40%. Germline values: CDR1 MNHNS, CDR2 SASEGT. CDR3 size: 16 residues. Trimming shortened V by 6 bases and J by 3 bases, and 17 bases separated the two germline ends.

This chain joins TRBV6-1 and TRBJ2-2; D might be TRBD1 (6 bases). The sequenced material came from blood. The sequence derives from a man aged 30 to 39 with Graves' ophthalmopathy. The CDR3 DNA reads as TGTGCCAGCAGGAAGGGGGAGCACGATTACACCGGGGAGCTGTTTTTT. This encodes CASRKGEHDYTGELFF.